This T cell receptor (beta chain) was recovered during a study of blood T cell repertoires in COVID-19. Turning to the study itself: Material from acute and convalescent COVID-19 was sourced from the United States, Italy and Spain. From T cells, B-cell-depleted T cells, or PBMCs came the material, which was cDNA or gDNA.

TCRdb's copy holds only in-frame clones and misses some; the assay was immunoSEQ multiplex PCR. This repertoire shows a few hundred thousand clones, 85% found once; its top ten account for 2.5%. Germline values: CDR1 MNHEY, CDR2 SVGAGI. V was shortened by 9 bases and J by 5 bases, with 16 bases between the two germline ends. The CDR3 is made up of 13 amino acids. The sequencing sample was made of PBMCs or T cells enriched from blood (not recorded which). The chain recombines TRBV6-5 with TRBJ2-5; D is unclear. The TCR sequence derives from a woman aged 45-65 years who had recovered from COVID-19. The CDR3 bases are TGTGCCAGTTCGCGTGAGGCTCGCGAGACCCAGTACTTC. Its protein product is CASSREARETQYF.